Listed here is a single T cell receptor (beta chain). Its antigen is currently unknown. Libraries were prepared by immunoSEQ multiplex PCR; TCRdb keeps only in-frame clonotypes and omits some of them. The profile covers roughly 63,000 clones, with about 72% appearing a single time and about 8% taken by the ten largest. CTLA-4 blockade using ipilimumab, together with focal radiation, was received by patients with chemo-refractory metastatic non-small-cell lung cancer. Germline V CDR1 and CDR2: MGHDK, SYGVNS. V dropped 3 bases and J dropped 3 bases, with 20 bases sitting between them. The CDR3 covers 17 residues. The data originate from a study of radiotherapy plus CTLA-4 blockade in lung cancer. At the level of the study: Objective responses were observed in around 17% of patients, and disease control was achieved by roughly 31%.

Study findings and constraints: Reports state that early shifts in blood T cell clones, with interferon-beta, best predicted response. Among blood TCR repertoires after radiotherapy plus ipilimumab, tumor-derived clones expanded.

The V and J genes are TRBV25-1 and TRBJ1-2; tentative D call: TRBD1 (5 bases). The sequenced sample was peripheral blood, obtained from a patient treated with radiotherapy plus ipilimumab. This clonotype was obtained from a human donor with non-small cell lung cancer whose response to radiotherapy plus ipilimumab could not be evaluated. The CDR3 region has the DNA TGTGCCAGCAGTGAGGGAGGTGGGGGATCATATTACTATGGCTACACCTTC. Its translation: CASSEGGGGSYYYGYTF.